This is a list of T cell receptor beta chains from one sample in a study of T cells after yellow fever vaccination. TCRdb reanalysed the 5' RACE reads using MiXCR and keeps one entry per CDR3 protein. The table has a few hundred thousand distinct CDR3 sequences, approximately 12% seen once; the top ten hold 2.5% to 3.5%. Sample: CD4+ T cells sorted from PBMCs, taken 15 days after the yellow fever booster vaccination. The receptors stem from a man aged 18 to 29 who received the YFV17D yellow fever vaccine. Both conserved end residues are part of each CDR3. D genes are given only for firm matches. Clone sizes are given selectively: once, few, many, or a class where the clone is expanded.

d_gene	abundance	v_gene	j_gene	CDR3nt	CDR3aa
-	few	TRBV5-1	TRBJ2-1	TGCGCCAGCAGCTTGGCTTCCTCGTCCTACAATGAGCAGTTCTTC	CASSLASSSYNEQFF
-	-	TRBV4-1	TRBJ2-6	TGCGCCAGCAGACCGACCCTCTCTGGGGCCAACGTCCTGACTTTC	CASRPTLSGANVLTF
TRBD2	few	TRBV5-5	TRBJ2-2	TGTGCCAGCAGTTTAGGTGCGGGGGAAAACACCGGGGAGCTGTTTTTT	CASSLGAGENTGELFF
-	few	TRBV24-1	TRBJ1-2	TGTGCCACCAGTGATTTTCGCATAAGCTATGGCTACACCTTC	CATSDFRISYGYTF
-	few	TRBV7-8	TRBJ1-5	TGTGCCAGCAGTCACGGTCGTCGATCATCCCAGCATTTT	CASSHGRRSSQHF
TRBD2	few	TRBV29-1	TRBJ2-3	TGCAGCGCCGAAAGACTAGCGGAGAACACAGATACGCAGTATTTT	CSAERLAENTDTQYF
-	few	TRBV5-6	TRBJ2-5	TGTGCCAGCAGCCGGCCGGGGAAAGAGACCCAGTACTTC	CASSRPGKETQYF
TRBD1	few	TRBV3-1	TRBJ1-2	TGTGCCAGCAGCCAAGAGTCTCTTTTGGGACAGGATGGCTACACCTTC	CASSQESLLGQDGYTF
TRBD2	few	TRBV6-5	TRBJ2-1	TGTGCCAGCAGTTACTCGGGACTAGGGAGGAACAATGAGCAGTTCTTC	CASSYSGLGRNNEQFF
-	-	TRBV5-4	TRBJ2-2	TGTGCCAGCAGCTCCTCACAGGGATGGAACACCGGGGAGCTGTTTTTT	CASSSSQGWNTGELFF
TRBD2	-	TRBV5-1	TRBJ2-5	TGCGCCAGCAGCTCGGGACTAGCGGGGGGCTCAGAGACCCAGTACTTC	CASSSGLAGGSETQYF
TRBD1	few	TRBV10-3	TRBJ1-4	TGTGCCATCAGCAGGGACAGGGCGCGTGGAAATGAAAAACTGTTTTTT	CAISRDRARGNEKLFF
-	-	TRBV28	TRBJ1-2	TGTGCCAGCAGTTCAGGGGTAGGGGCGCGGTTGGGCTACACCTTC	CASSSGVGARLGYTF
TRBD1	few	TRBV6-5	TRBJ1-1	TGTGCCAGCAGCGCAGGACAGGGGGCTTATACTGAAGCTTTCTTT	CASSAGQGAYTEAFF
-	few	TRBV18	TRBJ2-7	TGTGCCAGCTCATCCGCCCTATCAGGGGAACCTTCCTACGAGCAGTACTTC	CASSSALSGEPSYEQYF
-	few	TRBV7-2	TRBJ2-7	TGTGCCAGCAGCTTAGATACTCTGGGAGAGCAGTACTTC	CASSLDTLGEQYF
TRBD2	few	TRBV20-1	TRBJ2-5	TGCAGTGCTAACCTAGCGGGCTCTGTAGAGACCCAGTACTTC	CSANLAGSVETQYF
-	many	TRBV6-2/TRBV6-3	TRBJ1-2	TGTGCCAGCAGTTACTTGCAGGGGTCCTATGGCTACACCTTC	CASSYLQGSYGYTF
-	many	TRBV15	TRBJ2-7	TGTGCCACCAGCCGAGCAACAGGTTCTTGGGAGCAGTACTTC	CATSRATGSWEQYF
-	few	TRBV4-2	TRBJ1-1	TGTGCCAGCAGCCAAGATACATTCATGAACACTGAAGCTTTCTTT	CASSQDTFMNTEAFF
TRBD1	-	TRBV4-3	TRBJ1-5	TGCGCCAGCAGCCCCAGGTGGGGACAGGGTAATCAGCCCCAGCATTTT	CASSPRWGQGNQPQHF
TRBD1	-	TRBV20-1	TRBJ1-2	TGCAGTGCTGATCTACAGGGGGTCGACTATGGCTACACCTTC	CSADLQGVDYGYTF
-	few	TRBV5-1	TRBJ1-6	TGCGCCAGCAGCTTGGCCTCGGGGGGCTCCCTCTCGACCCTCCACTTT	CASSLASGGSLSTLHF
TRBD1	few	TRBV27	TRBJ1-1	TGTGCCAGCAGAACCTACAGGGGATCCACTGAAGCTTTCTTT	CASRTYRGSTEAFF